The 20 T cell receptor beta chains reported below all come from one sample, sequenced in a study of cytomegalovirus exposure and HLA in healthy donors. PCR amplification relied on 60 Vbeta primers (plus 13 Jbeta primers). Sequencing was performed with immunoSEQ multiplex PCR; in TCRdb, only in-frame clones are kept and a portion is missing. Among about 190,000 clones listed, around nine tenths were seen once. The sample consisted of PBMCs. These receptors were taken from a woman aged 18 to 35 in good health and CMV-seronegative.

In its sample, this clone was seen a few times. The chain is built from TRBV7-2 and TRBJ2-5, with a weak D call TRBD2 (6 bases). From germline, CDR1 is SGHTA and CDR2 FQGNSA. V lost 4 bases and J 5 bases, leaving 11 bases between the germline ends. The CDR3 consists of 13 residues. In nucleotides, the CDR3 is TGTGCCAGCAGCTCAGGGACTCATGAGACCCAGTACTTC. The encoded protein is CASSSGTHETQYF.

The J gene is TRBJ2-1, the V gene TRBV9, with TRBD2 matching over 10 bases. V gave up 0 bases and J gave up 5 bases; unmatched junction bases: 5. This CDR3 region has 16 residues. The V gene's germline CDR1 is SGDLS and CDR2 YYNGEE. The CDR3 region has the DNA TGTGCCAGCAGCGTAGGGGCTAGCGGGAGCCACAATGAGCAGTTCTTC. It specifies CASSVGASGSHNEQFF.

The rearrangement links TRBV7-2 to TRBJ1-2, with TRBD1 matching 8 bases. Germline V gene lookup returns CDR1 SGHTA and CDR2 FQGNSA. V lost 8 bases and J lost 14; bases outside the gene matches: 13. CDR3 length equals 12 residues. The CDR3 nucleotides are TGTGCCAGCGGGGACAGGACGTTAGAGGAAACCTTC. Protein product: CASGDRTLEETF.

The J gene is TRBJ2-2, the V gene TRBV5-1; 7 bases line up with TRBD1. This CDR3 contains 15 residues. J gave up 4 bases and V 0 bases, and 3 bases lay outside the gene matches. Germline lookup yields CDR1 SGHRS and CDR2 YFSETQ. This CDR3 is CASSLVRTGTGELFF. The CDR3 DNA is TGCGCCAGCAGCTTGGTTCGGACAGGCACCGGGGAGCTGTTTTTT.

The chain combines TRBV19 with TRBJ1-1; 7 bases match TRBD1. CDR3 length equals 14 residues. CDR1 and CDR2 (germline): LNHDA, SQIVND (reference sequence). Trimming removed 2 bases from V and 9 bases from J; junction bases left unmatched: 9. The CDR3 bases are TGTGCCAGTAGTATAACCGGGACAGCGTCAAAAGCTTTCTTT. It translates to CASSITGTASKAFF.

The rearrangement joins TRBV6-5 to TRBJ2-7; D may be TRBD1 (6 bases). The CDR3 is 15 residues long. The germline CDR1 and CDR2 sequences are MNHEY and SVGAGI. V was trimmed by 2 bases and J by 3 bases, leaving 14 bases between them. The CDR3 spells CASSYRRTRGYEQYF. CDR3 DNA sequence: TGTGCCAGCAGTTACAGGCGGACCAGGGGCTACGAGCAGTACTTC.

This sequence joins TRBV5-5 and TRBJ1-1, with TRBD1 identical over 7 bases. Germline CDR1 is SGHKS and CDR2 is YYEKEE (reference sequence). This CDR3 region has 15 residues. Losses at the gene ends were 7 bases for V and 4 bases for J; bases not matched to a gene: 13. CDR3 loop: CASGASDSGGTEAFF. DNA of the CDR3: TGTGCCAGCGGGGCTTCGGACTCAGGGGGCACTGAAGCTTTCTTT. The variable domain in full, with the rest retrieved from reference TRBV5-5 and TRBJ1-1, is DAGVTQSPTHLIKTRGQQVTLRCSPISGHKSVSWYQQVLGQGPQFIFQYYEKEERGRGNFPDRFSARQFPNYSSELNVNALLLGDSALYLCASGASDSGGTEAFFGQGTRLTVV.

V and J are TRBV6-1 and TRBJ1-5; 8 bases are a match to TRBD1. CDR1 is MNHNS and CDR2 is SASEGT in the germline V gene. Trimming at V came to 6 bases and at J to 5 bases, leaving 3 bases not matched to a gene. The CDR3 consists of 13 residues. The CDR3 DNA follows: TGTGCCAGCAGCTGGACAGGGTATCAGCCCCAGCATTTT. Residues: CASSWTGYQPQHF.

CDR3 amino acids: CASSPTLGANVLTF. The CDR3 DNA sequence: TGTGCCAGCAGTCCTACCCTCGGGGCCAACGTCCTGACTTTC. The chain uses TRBV7-9 and TRBJ2-6; D is unresolved. Per germline, CDR1 SEHNR and CDR2 FQNEAQ (reference sequence). Trimming took 6 bases from V and 4 from J, leaving 10 bases between them. The CDR3 is 14 residues long.

The chain couples TRBV19 to TRBJ2-2; 15 bases match TRBD2. Germline lookup yields CDR1 LNHDA and CDR2 SQIVND (reference sequence). V gave up 5 bases and J gave up 2 bases; unmatched junction bases: 3. The CDR3 runs 17 residues. The CDR3 DNA reads TGTGCCAGTAGTGGACTAGCGGGGGGGCCAAACACCGGGGAGCTGTTTTTT. Protein: CASSGLAGGPNTGELFF. Full variable domain (outside the CDR3, taken from reference TRBV19 and TRBJ2-2): DGGITQSPKYLFRKEGQNVTLSCEQNLNHDAMYWYRQDPGQGLRLIYYSQIVNDFQKGDIAEGYSVSREKKESFPLTVTSAQKNPTAFYLCASSGLAGGPNTGELFFGEGSRLTVL.

This clone was observed a handful of times. V usage is TRBV5-4 and J usage is TRBJ2-1; no reliable D call. V was clipped by 2 bases and J by 7 bases, with 13 bases between them. This CDR3 has 14 residues. CDR1 is SGHNT and CDR2 is YYREEE in the germline V gene (reference sequence). The CDR3 nucleotides are TGTGCCAGCAGCTTCCAAAACCTAGGTAATGAGCAGTTCTTC. Protein: CASSFQNLGNEQFF.

The V gene is TRBV11-3, the J gene TRBJ2-3, with 14 bases fitting TRBD2. J was trimmed by 3 bases and V by 4 bases; bases with no gene match: 3. Per the germline V gene, CDR1 is SGHNT and CDR2 is YENEEA. There are 16 residues in the CDR3. For the CDR3, the DNA is TGTGCCAGCAGCTCCGGGACTAGCGGGGGAACAGATACGCAGTATTTT. Translated, it gives CASSSGTSGGTDTQYF.

The chain joins TRBV7-4 to TRBJ2-7; D call uncertain. V lost 0 bases and J lost 2, with 11 bases in between. CDR1 and CDR2 from the germline V gene are SGHVT and SQSDAQ. The CDR3 is 15 residues long. DNA of the CDR3: TGTGCCAGCAGCTTAGCGCCAGGCACTGCCTACGAGCAGTACTTC. It yields the protein CASSLAPGTAYEQYF.

V gene TRBV2 combines with J gene TRBJ2-5; TRBD2 aligns across 11 bases. The trim removed 7 bases at V and 5 bases at J, leaving 9 bases unmatched. Germline-derived CDR1 and CDR2 are SNHLY and FYNNEI. This CDR3 comprises 15 residues. This CDR3 is CASIDRGTSGETQYF. As DNA, the CDR3 is TGTGCCAGCATCGATAGGGGGACTAGCGGCGAGACCCAGTACTTC.

The V and J genes are TRBV15 and TRBJ1-5; tentatively, D is TRBD1 (5 bases). V was shortened by 1 base and J by 11 bases, with 9 bases between the two germline ends. Germline values: CDR1 LNHNV, CDR2 YYDKDF (reference sequence). The CDR3 is 12 amino acids. The CDR3 loop is CATSRGGGAQHF. The CDR3 coding sequence is TGTGCCACCAGCAGAGGGGGCGGAGCCCAGCATTTT.

CDR3 bases: TGTGCCAGCAGCTTCTCAGGGGGCGGAGGCAATGAGCAGTTCTTC. Its protein is CASSFSGGGGNEQFF. V is TRBV7-8 and J is TRBJ2-1, with 8 nucleotides matching TRBD1. The CDR3 consists of 15 residues. The germline gives CDR1 SGHVS, CDR2 FQNEAQ. Trimming removed 3 bases from V and 6 bases from J; junction bases left unmatched: 7.

The CDR3 is CASSDSRADTQYF. The CDR3 bases are TGTGCCAGCAGTGATTCGAGGGCAGATACGCAGTATTTT. This sequence joins TRBV2 and TRBJ2-3; perhaps TRBD2 as D (5 bases). The CDR3 has 13 amino acids. V lost 3 bases and J lost 4, with 8 bases in between. Germline V gene lookup returns CDR1 SNHLY and CDR2 FYNNEI.

The chain links TRBV19 to TRBJ1-5; a weak D match, TRBD1 (6 bases). With 9 bases removed from V and 0 bases from J, the gap between germline ends came to 15 bases. Looked up from germline, CDR1 is LNHDA and CDR2 is SQIVND (reference sequence). The length of the CDR3 is 15 residues. The CDR3 DNA reads as TGTGCCAGCAACCTACAGGGTGATAGCAATCAGCCCCAGCATTTT. Translating gives CASNLQGDSNQPQHF.

The genes are TRBV6-5 and TRBJ1-3; 7 bases align to TRBD1. The trim removed 5 bases at V and 2 bases at J, leaving 6 bases unmatched. Germline CDR1 is MNHEY and CDR2 is SVGAGI. The CDR3 has 15 amino acids. In DNA, the CDR3 is TGTGCCAGCAGTACTACAGGGGAAGCTGGAAACACCATATATTTT. Its protein product is CASSTTGEAGNTIYF.

This clone was recorded only once. The chain uses TRBV7-8 and TRBJ1-1; TRBD1 matches at 7 bases. This CDR3 is built from 14 residues. V was pared by 1 base and J by 5 bases, with 4 bases of the junction left unmatched. Per germline, CDR1 SGHVS and CDR2 FQNEAQ. CDR3 sequence reads: CASSLVPGGTEAFF. The CDR3 nucleotides are TGTGCCAGCAGCTTAGTCCCAGGGGGAACTGAAGCTTTCTTT.